The next 9 T cell receptor beta chains were all read from a single sample in a study of shared clonotypes between healthy human individuals. Sequencing was performed with immunoSEQ multiplex PCR; in TCRdb, only in-frame clones are kept and a portion is missing. This table has about half a million clones, almost 80% appearing once. Sequencing was carried out using PBMCs. The receptors come from a woman aged 40 to 50 in good health. Some clones in this sample may be carry-over from other donors' samples.

J is TRBJ1-5 and V is TRBV11-3; no definite D call. V was shortened by 4 bases and J by 6 bases, with 7 bases between the two germline ends. Germline CDR1 and CDR2: SGHNT and YENEEA. The CDR3 runs to 12 residues. CDR3 sequence: CASSSESQPQHF. The CDR3 DNA follows: TGTGCCAGCAGCTCCGAGAGTCAGCCCCAGCATTTT.

The chain couples TRBV4-3 to TRBJ2-5, with 10 bases lining up with TRBD2. This CDR3 has 17 residues. Unmatched junction bases numbered 11, after V lost 2 bases and J lost 5 bases. The germline V gene has CDR1 LGHNA and CDR2 YSLEER. CDR3: CASSQTPPGLASETQYF. CDR3 nucleotide sequence: TGCGCCAGCAGCCAAACCCCGCCGGGACTAGCGTCGGAGACCCAGTACTTC.

In this sample, this clone turned up many times. Other DNA variants within this sample encode the same CDR3. This chain links TRBV5-1 with TRBJ1-1, with D possibly matching TRBD1 (5 bases). This CDR3 is built from 14 residues. In germline, CDR1 is SGHRS, CDR2 YFSETQ. V was cut by 0 bases and J by 6 bases, with 12 bases left in between. CDR3 DNA sequence: TGCGCCAGCAGCTTGGGACAGACAAAGGCTGAAGCTTTCTTT. Translated: CASSLGQTKAEAFF.

This rearrangement joins TRBV30 to TRBJ1-6; D call uncertain. This CDR3 comprises 14 residues. The germline V gene encodes CDR1 GTSNPN and CDR2 SVGIG (reference sequence). Trimming left V 2 bases short and J 8 bases short, with 13 bases between. CDR3 protein: CAWSRWGWDSPLHF. CDR3 coding DNA: TGTGCCTGGAGTAGGTGGGGTTGGGATTCACCCCTCCACTTT.

The chain couples TRBV28 to TRBJ1-5, with 8 bases identical to TRBD1. Unmatched junction bases numbered 16, after V lost 7 bases and J lost 5 bases. The CDR3 spans 17 residues. Germline CDR1 is MDHEN and CDR2 is SYDVKM. The CDR3 sequence: CASNILGQEDGDQPQHF. CDR3 sequence (DNA): TGTGCCAGCAACATCCTGGGACAGGAAGATGGGGATCAGCCCCAGCATTTT. Drawing the rest from reference TRBV28 and TRBJ1-5, the complete variable domain is DVKVTQSSRYLVKRTGEKVFLECVQDMDHENMFWYRQDPGLGLRLIYFSYDVKMKEKGDIPEGYSVSREKKERFSLILESASTNQTSMYLCASNILGQEDGDQPQHFGDGTRLSIL.

This sequence joins TRBV5-1 and TRBJ2-5; D might be TRBD1 or TRBD2, each matching 5 bases. V gave up 1 base and J gave up 2 bases, with 12 bases separating them. Germline V gene lookup returns CDR1 SGHRS and CDR2 YFSETQ. The CDR3 totals 15 residues. The CDR3 region is CASSLQPGPQETQYF. CDR3 DNA: TGCGCCAGCAGCTTGCAACCGGGACCTCAAGAGACCCAGTACTTC.

The genes are TRBV2 and TRBJ2-1; D possibly corresponds to TRBD2 (6 bases). V lost 3 bases and J 3 bases, leaving 12 bases between the germline ends. In germline, CDR1 is SNHLY, CDR2 FYNNEI. The CDR3 consists of 15 residues. For the CDR3, the DNA is TGTGCCAGCAGTGACTTAGCGGCAATCTACAATGAGCAGTTCTTC. Translated: CASSDLAAIYNEQFF.

The chain has TRBV14 and TRBJ2-2; TRBD1 matches at 11 bases. CDR3 length: 16 amino acids. The V segment lost 3 bases and the J segment 7 bases; nucleotides outside the gene matches: 7. CDR1 SGHDN and CDR2 FVKESK come from the germline V gene. CDR3 region: CASSHPDRGRGGELFF. CDR3 DNA: TGTGCCAGCAGCCACCCGGACAGGGGGCGCGGCGGGGAGCTGTTTTTT.

The V call is TRBV5-1, the J call TRBJ2-1; a possible D gene is TRBD2 (6 bases). Trimming pared 2 bases from V and 13 bases from J, leaving 19 bases between. Germline V gives CDR1 SGHRS, CDR2 YFSETQ. The CDR3 is made up of 14 amino acids. Here the CDR3 reads CASSFGSLGGVQFF. The CDR3 DNA reads as TGCGCCAGCAGCTTTGGCTCACTAGGAGGGGTTCAGTTCTTC.